Below, one T cell receptor beta chain is given with its context. Its specific antigen is unknown. Base qualities are not provided; no much larger clone lies one nucleotide away. Every donor in the study was a healthy Caucasian. The twin cohort consisted of three pairs of female monozygotic twins, all aged roughly 18 to 29 years. The RNA used for TCR libraries was isolated from peripheral blood mononuclear cells. This record comes from a study of identical twins (dated by TCRdb to about 2016). Regarding the study in general: To test whether fetal clonotypes persist, this study deep-sequenced TCR alpha and beta repertoires from monozygotic twins, from unrelated adults of various ages, and from cord blood. To rule out contamination, replicate twin experiments were performed at different times with different library preparation protocols. Study-wide findings and limitations: A weaker excess of twin sharing was found in beta out-of-frame sequences because the signal-to-noise ratio was lowered by fewer shared sequences. Zero-insertion analyses could be partly confounded by invariant T cells such as MAIT and iNKT, although diverse VJ usage argued against such confounding for most clonotypes. Compared with coincidental sharing between unrelated individuals, out-of-frame TCR alpha sequences shared between twins had an excess of sequences with low generation probability. In monozygotic twins, out-of-frame TCR alpha sharing was systematically underestimated by recombination models, although the models agreed with sharing between unrelated individuals. Because the same donors could not be followed over many years, conclusions were based on cross-sectional statistical analysis. Fewer insertions were carried by abundant cord blood beta clonotypes, a similar but weaker trend appeared in young adult naive repertoires, and no such trend appeared in memory repertoires.

Library preparation used 5' RACE. The sequencing machine was an Illumina HiSeq 2000. Template switching introduced a universal primer binding site; the final cDNA contained a unique molecular identifier, enabling accurate counting of TCR cDNA molecules. Specific primers in the conserved constant-segment region were used to synthesize first-strand cDNA for TCR alpha and beta chains. To control for contamination, each cDNA library was double barcoded with a SMART-Mk sample barcode plus Illumina barcodes. TruSeq adapter sequences and Illumina sample barcodes were added in two successive PCR steps. The Illumina HiSeq platform was used with custom primers to sequence TCR alpha and beta cDNA libraries. For the original study's pipeline: MiGEC processed the raw reads to extract unique molecular identifiers, while MiXCR was used to determine the CDR3 positions. Recombination models were inferred per individual with the repgenHMM and IGoR tools using an EM algorithm. The tcR package in R was used for shared clonotype analysis, with sharing normalized by the product of cloneset sizes. Out-of-frame nonproductive sequences were analyzed to study raw recombination free of thymic and clonal selection effects. TCRdb trimmed the raw reads at Q25, called clones with MiXCR and kept productive beta chains. One record per CDR3 amino acid sequence lists the most common genes and DNA. TCRdb assigned the V and J calls; the authors' analysis was not used. In this sample the table shows under 1 million distinct CDR3 sequences, about 12% of which occur a single time. Of the sample, around 1.5% falls within the top ten clones.

The CDR3 covers 14 residues, taking in both the cysteine and the phenylalanine. The sequence is cut down to CDR3 DNA, 42 bases in frame from base 1. Trimming at the junction amounts to 5 bases on V and 0 bases on J, and the germline ends lie 11 bases apart. The germline V gene (reference sequence) supplies CDR1 DFQATT and CDR2 SNEGSKA. These data also featured in a second study, about yellow fever vaccine responses in identical twins. Drawing on the second study: The T cell response to vaccination in identical twins was reported by the authors to appear partly convergent and partly personalized. The study precisely tracked vaccine-responding T cell clones in identical twins.

The sequenced sample consisted of PBMCs. The TCR sequence derives from a woman younger than 35 in good health. The V and J genes are TRBV20-1 and TRBJ2-1, with the D gene not clear enough to name. The DNA is TGCAGTGCTGGCGTGTCGACCTCCTACAATGAGCAGTTCTTC. This yields the protein CSAGVSTSYNEQFF.